This TCR beta chain was captured by sequencing in a study of shared clonotypes between healthy human individuals. Study-wide background: The study used three CD4 naive, three CD4 memory, two CD8 naive and one CD8 memory plate per donor.

Positive CCR7 selection of CD45RO-negative cells yielded the naive CD8 cells, and terminally differentiated effector memory CD45RA+ cells were excluded. Trimming shortened V by 4 bases and J by 7 bases, and 15 bases separated the two germline ends. CDR3 length: 13 residues. CDR1 SGDLS and CDR2 YYNGEE come from the germline V gene. As regards this clone: The antigen is not known.

Study results and limitations: Memory subsets had estimated richness that was generally smaller than that of naive subsets. At large depth, rarefaction still showed sorted-subset sequencing to be incomplete.

The run depth of the assay was deep. This table comes from immunoSEQ multiplex PCR, and its TCRdb copy is limited to in-frame clones, with some not included. The data contain about 2 million clones, about 94% of them singletons. Material: naive CD8+ T cells sorted from blood. This receptor was obtained from a man between 18 and 29 years old in good health. The V and J genes are TRBV9 and TRBJ2-7; possibly TRBD1 for D (6 bases). CDR3: CASSPGVRGEQYF. The DNA for the CDR3 is TGTGCCAGCAGCCCAGGGGTACGGGGTGAGCAGTACTTC.